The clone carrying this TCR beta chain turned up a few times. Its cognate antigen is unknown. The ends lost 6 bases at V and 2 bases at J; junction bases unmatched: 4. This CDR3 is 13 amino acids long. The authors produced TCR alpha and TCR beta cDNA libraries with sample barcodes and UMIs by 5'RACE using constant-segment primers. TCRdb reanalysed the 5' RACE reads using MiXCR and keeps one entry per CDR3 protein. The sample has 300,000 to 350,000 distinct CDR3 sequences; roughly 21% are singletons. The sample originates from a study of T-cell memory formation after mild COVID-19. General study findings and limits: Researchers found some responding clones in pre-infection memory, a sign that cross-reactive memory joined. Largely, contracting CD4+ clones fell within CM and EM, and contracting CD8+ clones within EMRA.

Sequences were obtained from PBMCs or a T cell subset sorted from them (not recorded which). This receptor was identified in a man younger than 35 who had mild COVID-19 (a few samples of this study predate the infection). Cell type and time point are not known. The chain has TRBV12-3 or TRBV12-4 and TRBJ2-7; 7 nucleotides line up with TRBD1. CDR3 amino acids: CASRPGTAYEQYF. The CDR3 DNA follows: TGTGCCAGCAGACCCGGGACAGCCTACGAGCAGTACTTC.